This passage covers 21 T cell receptor beta chains from one sample sequenced in a study of blood T cells in healthy people across ages. Primers used in a second PCR of about 7 to 12 cycles were a sample-barcoded 5' primer and a J-beta primer mix. TCRdb reprocessed the 5' RACE reads with MiXCR, giving one entry per CDR3 protein. The data show over 600,000 distinct CDR3 sequences, with 20% to 25% seen just once and 3.6% held by the top ten. Material: blood. These receptors were obtained from a man aged 65-85 years in good health.

The chain is built from TRBV20-1 and TRBJ2-1; 12 nucleotides agree with TRBD2. V gave up 0 bases and J gave up 1 base; unmatched junction bases: 4. Per the germline V gene, CDR1 is DFQATT and CDR2 is SNEGSKA (reference sequence). The CDR3 covers 17 residues. In nucleotides, the CDR3 is TGCAGTGCTAGAGATTGGGGACTAGCGGGTTCCTACAATGAGCAGTTCTTC. Its translation: CSARDWGLAGSYNEQFF.

The V gene is TRBV6-2 or TRBV6-3, the J gene TRBJ1-5; TRBD1 aligns across 8 bases. The CDR3 contains 16 residues. The trim removed 6 bases at V and 6 bases at J, leaving 13 bases unmatched. The germline V gene encodes CDR1 MNHEY and CDR2 SVGEGT. Here the CDR3 DNA reads TGTGCCAGCAGCAGGAACGGACAGGGCCTAGGTCAGCCCCAGCATTTT. It encodes CASSRNGQGLGQPQHF.

CDR3 in DNA: TGCAGTGCTAGAGTATACGGCCAAGGCAATTCACCCCTCCACTTT. Translating gives CSARVYGQGNSPLHF. The V and J genes are TRBV20-1 and TRBJ1-6; D is unresolved. This CDR3 has 15 amino acids. V gave up 1 base and J gave up 7 bases, with 14 bases separating them. From germline, CDR1 is DFQATT and CDR2 SNEGSKA (reference sequence).

In regard to this clonotype: A much larger clone differs by one base, so this may be a read error. This sequence joins TRBV12-3 or TRBV12-4 and TRBJ1-1, with a tentative D call TRBD1 (6 bases). V was cut by 6 bases and J by 4 bases, with 15 bases left in between. The CDR3 spans 14 residues. CDR3 sequence: CASRQTGPTTEAFF. The CDR3 nucleotides are TGTGCCAGCAGACAGACAGGTCCGACCACTGAAGCTTTCTTT.

This clonotype was seen more than once but under ten times. The V call is TRBV12-3 or TRBV12-4, the J call TRBJ2-3, with D uncertain. With 7 bases removed from V and 2 bases from J, the gap between germline ends came to 7 bases. The CDR3 is made up of 12 amino acids. The CDR3 DNA is TGTGCCAGCACCATGGACACAGATACGCAGTATTTT. This codes for CASTMDTDTQYF.

This clonotype was seen repeatedly, ten times or more. The V gene is TRBV29-1, the J gene TRBJ1-4; the D gene is possibly TRBD1 (5 bases). The germline V and J ends were trimmed by 6 bases and 5 bases, with 16 bases remaining between them. The CDR3 totals 14 residues. Germline V lookup: CDR1 SQVTM, CDR2 ANQGSEA. CDR3 in DNA: TGCAGCGTAACCCTAAGGGGAGAAAATGAAAAACTGTTTTTT. Protein: CSVTLRGENEKLFF.

The table lists this clonotype with many counts. This rearrangement joins TRBV2 to TRBJ2-7; 10 bases match TRBD1. The V gene end was trimmed by 6 bases and the J gene end by 2 bases; junction bases not matched to a gene: 4. The CDR3 covers 14 residues. Germline V CDR1 and CDR2: SNHLY, FYNNEI. CDR3 coding DNA: TGTGCCAGCAGCGCCGGGACAGGGGCCTACGAGCAGTACTTC. This translates into CASSAGTGAYEQYF.

A note on this clonotype: The junction differs from germline at one of its ends, possibly a read error. This chain links TRBV5-1 with TRBJ2-5; D call uncertain. The CDR3 spans 16 residues. Germline CDR1 and CDR2: SGHRS and YFSETQ. This CDR3 is CASSLAADTSQGTQYF. CDR3 DNA: TGCGCCAGCAGCTTGGCCGCTGACACCAGCCAAGGGACCCAGTACTTC.

This clonotype was detected a few times. The CDR3 DNA sequence: TGCGCCAGCAGCTTGGGACAGGGAGCCGGGGAGCTGTTTTTT. Amino acids: CASSLGQGAGELFF. The rearrangement uses TRBV5-1 and TRBJ2-2, with 7 bases matching TRBD1. J gave up 6 bases and V 0 bases, and 2 bases lay outside the gene matches. The length of the CDR3 is 14 residues. Looked up from germline, CDR1 is SGHRS and CDR2 is YFSETQ.

In this sample, this clonotype turned up a few times. The V and J genes are TRBV28 and TRBJ2-7; D not certain. Germline V CDR1 and CDR2: MDHEN, SYDVKM. CDR3 size: 14 residues. The germline V and J ends were trimmed by 8 bases and 5 bases, with 19 bases remaining between them. DNA for the CDR3: TGTGCCAGCGCCAAGAGGCAGGTAGGGAACGAGCAGTACTTC. Its translation is CASAKRQVGNEQYF.

The rearrangement links TRBV20-1 to TRBJ2-7; 8 nucleotides line up with TRBD2. Unmatched junction bases numbered 11, after V lost 1 base and J lost 3 bases. Germline V gives CDR1 DFQATT, CDR2 SNEGSKA (reference sequence). The CDR3 consists of 16 residues. CDR3 protein: CSARARLAGGNYEQYF. The CDR3 nucleotides are TGCAGTGCTAGAGCCAGATTGGCGGGAGGAAACTACGAGCAGTACTTC.

This sequence joins TRBV24-1 and TRBJ2-5, with 14 bases matching TRBD2. This CDR3 is 16 amino acids long. Unmatched junction bases numbered 4, after V lost 4 bases and J lost 4 bases. From germline, CDR1 is KGHDR and CDR2 SFDVKD. CDR3 in amino acids: CATSDPGLAGVETQYF. CDR3 sequence (DNA): TGTGCCACCAGTGACCCGGGACTAGCGGGAGTAGAGACCCAGTACTTC.

Only a few counts were recorded for this clonotype. This chain joins TRBV14 and TRBJ2-5, with D maybe TRBD2 (5 bases). The V end was cut by 1 base, the J end by 4 bases, with 7 bases between. Germline CDR1 reads SGHDN; CDR2 reads FVKESK. This CDR3 spans 13 amino acids. The CDR3 loop reads CASSQALGETQYF. CDR3 DNA sequence: TGTGCCAGCAGCCAAGCACTAGGAGAGACCCAGTACTTC. Together with reference TRBV14 and TRBJ2-5, the CDR3 gives the full variable domain: EAGVTQFPSHSVIEKGQTVTLRCDPISGHDNLYWYRRVMGKEIKFLLHFVKESKQDESGMPNNRFLAERTGGTYSTLKVQPAELEDSGVYFCASSQALGETQYFGPGTRLLVL.

The V and J genes are TRBV29-1 and TRBJ2-5, with a weak D call TRBD2 (6 bases). The end of the DNA aligns better with TRBJ2-7, so the J call may be wrong. CDR3 length equals 12 residues. Germline CDR1 and CDR2: SQVTM and ANQGSEA. The CDR3 reads CSVTNTGDEQYF. CDR3 sequence (DNA): TGCAGCGTTACGAACACGGGAGACGAGCAGTACTTC.

In this sample, this clonotype turned up a few times. The germline gene is not matched at one end of the junction; a read error may be the cause. V usage is TRBV7-7 and J usage is TRBJ2-3; D assignment may be TRBD1 or TRBD2 (5 bases each). The CDR3 is 13 residues long. The germline V gene encodes CDR1 SSHAT and CDR2 FNYEAQ (reference sequence). CDR3 coding DNA: TGTGCTAGCAGCGCCGGGGCCACAGATACGCAGTATTTT. This translates into CASSAGATDTQYF.

The chain has TRBV15 and TRBJ2-7; D not certain. Germline V gives CDR1 LNHNV, CDR2 YYDKDF (reference sequence). The CDR3 covers 15 residues. V gave up 0 bases and J gave up 5 bases, with 14 bases separating them. The chain's CDR3 is CATSRDVEGCDEQYF. In nucleotides, the CDR3 is TGTGCCACCAGCAGAGATGTAGAAGGGTGTGACGAGCAGTACTTC.

As to this clonotype: The junction departs from germline at one end; a sequencing error may be responsible. V and J are TRBV7-2 and TRBJ2-7, with D hard to call. The J call is in doubt because the DNA end fits TRBJ2-1 better. From germline, CDR1 is SGHTA and CDR2 FQGNSA. This CDR3 has 11 residues. CDR3 bases: TGTGCTAGCAGCTTAACCCACGAGCAGTTCTTC. Translating gives CASSLTHEQFF.

The V call is TRBV4-3, the J call TRBJ1-4, with TRBD1 identical over 7 bases. J gave up 7 bases and V 4 bases, and 6 bases lay outside the gene matches. CDR3 length: 14 amino acids. From germline, CDR1 is LGHNA and CDR2 YSLEER. Here the CDR3 reads CASSLQGGGEKLFF. DNA of the CDR3: TGCGCCAGCAGCCTCCAGGGGGGTGGTGAAAAACTGTTTTTT.

The chain combines TRBV2 with TRBJ2-1, with TRBD2 identical over 10 bases. Germline assignment: CDR1 SNHLY and CDR2 FYNNEI. The CDR3 runs 17 residues. The trim removed 2 bases at V and 1 base at J, leaving 5 bases unmatched. CDR3 DNA: TGTGCCAGCAGTGAATCCCCTAGCGGGGGATCCTACAATGAGCAGTTCTTC. Translated, it gives CASSESPSGGSYNEQFF.

The sample holds a few counts of this clonotype. The chain carries TRBV20-1 and TRBJ1-1; D unresolved. The CDR3 spans 11 residues. The germline V and J ends were trimmed by 3 bases and 8 bases, with 10 bases remaining between them. Germline V gives CDR1 DFQATT, CDR2 SNEGSKA (reference sequence). Here the CDR3 reads CSASLMGEAFF. CDR3 in DNA: TGCAGTGCTAGCTTAATGGGGGAAGCTTTCTTT.

This clonotype was counted between two and nine times. This chain joins TRBV10-3 and TRBJ2-5, with 7 bases aligning to TRBD2. The end of the DNA is better explained by TRBJ2-1, so the J call may be wrong. Germline V gene sequence: CDR1 ENHRY, CDR2 SYGVKD. The CDR3 extends over 12 amino acids. CDR3 in amino acids: CAISPASGEQFF. CDR3 sequence (DNA): TGTGCCATCAGTCCCGCTAGCGGTGAGCAGTTCTTC.